At least ten counts were recorded for the clone carrying this T cell receptor beta chain. Germline CDR1 is LGHNA and CDR2 is YSLEER. Trimming stripped 3 bases from V and 2 bases from J, with 14 bases between. The CDR3 is 17 amino acids. This specimen comes from a study of T-cell reconstitution after alpha-beta-depleted transplantation in children. Molecular barcoding with unique molecular identifiers was used for the TCRbeta library. TCRdb re-analysed the PCR reads in MiXCR, keeping a single row per CDR3 protein. The sample records approximately 500,000 distinct CDR3 sequences, over 9.5% being singletons.

The sample consisted of PBMCs, taken before TCRalphabeta/CD19-depleted stem cell transplant. This chain uses TRBV4-3 with TRBJ1-6, with D unclear. The clonotype was recovered from a child younger than 10 with inherited bone marrow failure, due to receive a stem cell transplant. CDR3 amino acids: CASSQTPPGTYNSPLHF. The CDR3 nucleotides read TGCGCCAGCAGCCAGACCCCTCCGGGAACCTATAATTCACCCCTCCACTTT.